The source of this T cell receptor (beta chain) is a study of shared clonotypes between healthy human individuals. For the study at large: CD8 memory received one plate per donor, CD8 naive two, CD4 memory three and CD4 naive three. Notes on the study in general: Roughly 5% of naive CD4 clonotypes were common to several donors. Depth was large, yet rarefaction showed that sorted-subset sequencing was incomplete.

Concerning this clone itself: Its antigen remains unidentified. This sample includes further DNA sequences coding for the same CDR3.

Every immunoSEQ plate was one replicate of a subset's evenly spread DNA. The repertoire was sequenced with immunoSEQ multiplex PCR; TCRdb's copy has only in-frame clones and lacks some. Of some 2 million clones listed, 85% to 95% are singletons. Sequencing input: naive CD4+ T cells sorted from blood. Subset indicated: CD45RA+ positively selected. This clonotype was obtained from a man aged 18 to 30 in good health.

DNA for the CDR3: TGTGCCATCAGTCCTGGGGGAACCGGGGAGCTGTTTTTT. Its translation is CAISPGGTGELFF. The rearrangement joins TRBV10-3 to TRBJ2-2, with D perhaps TRBD1 or TRBD2 (5 bases each). The V gene lost 5 bases and the J gene lost 5 bases, with 9 bases spanning the gap. This CDR3 is built from 13 residues. Germline V gene sequence: CDR1 ENHRY, CDR2 SYGVKD.